This entry concerns a single T cell receptor (beta chain). Antigen: not known. Unique molecular identifier tags were affixed to discrete cDNA molecules. TCRdb called the 5' RACE reads again in MiXCR, with one record for every CDR3 protein. Among about 48,000 distinct CDR3 sequences, 7.7% were seen once, and the ten largest hold around 6.1%. This CDR3 spans 14 amino acids. The V gene's germline CDR1 is SGHTA and CDR2 FQGNSA. With 4 bases clipped from V and 1 base from J, the junction kept 1 base outside the gene matches. The data originate from a study of early T cells in non-severe SARS-CoV-2 infection. On the study more broadly: Sequencing of unsorted whole blood was done on bulk RNA, leaving chains unpaired.

General study results and limits: VDJdb-based annotation leaned toward anti-spike CD8 responses and missed private and CD4 specificities.

The chain uses TRBV7-2 and TRBJ2-4; TRBD1 aligns across 7 bases. The sequencing sample was made of whole blood. This clonotype was obtained from an adult who was a healthcare worker with PCR-confirmed SARS-CoV-2 infection or an uninfected control (not recorded which). The CDR3 protein is CASSWGQAKNIQYF. CDR3 bases: TGTGCCAGCAGCTGGGGACAGGCCAAAAACATTCAGTACTTC.